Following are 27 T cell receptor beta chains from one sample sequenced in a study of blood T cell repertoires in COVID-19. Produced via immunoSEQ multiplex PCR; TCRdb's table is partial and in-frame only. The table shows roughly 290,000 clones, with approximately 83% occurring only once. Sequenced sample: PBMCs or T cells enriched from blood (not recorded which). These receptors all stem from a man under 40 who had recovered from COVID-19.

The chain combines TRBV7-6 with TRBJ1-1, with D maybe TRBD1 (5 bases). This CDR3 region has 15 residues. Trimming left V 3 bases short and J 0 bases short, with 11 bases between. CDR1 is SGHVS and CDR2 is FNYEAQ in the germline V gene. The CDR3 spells CASSLFGQMNTEAFF. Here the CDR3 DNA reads TGTGCCAGCAGCTTGTTCGGACAAATGAACACTGAAGCTTTCTTT.

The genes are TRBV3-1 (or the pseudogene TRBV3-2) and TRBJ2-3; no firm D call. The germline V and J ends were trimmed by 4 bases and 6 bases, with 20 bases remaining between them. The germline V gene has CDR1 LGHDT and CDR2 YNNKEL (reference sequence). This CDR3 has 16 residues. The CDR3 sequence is CASSPAQAHTTDTQYF. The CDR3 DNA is TGTGCCAGCAGCCCCGCTCAGGCCCACACAACCGATACGCAGTATTTT.

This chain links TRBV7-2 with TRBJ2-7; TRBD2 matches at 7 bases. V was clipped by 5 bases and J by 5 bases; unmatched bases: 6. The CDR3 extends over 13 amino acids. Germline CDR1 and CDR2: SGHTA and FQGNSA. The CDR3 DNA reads TGTGCCAGCAGCCCTCGGACTAGGGACGAGCAGTACTTC. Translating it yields CASSPRTRDEQYF.

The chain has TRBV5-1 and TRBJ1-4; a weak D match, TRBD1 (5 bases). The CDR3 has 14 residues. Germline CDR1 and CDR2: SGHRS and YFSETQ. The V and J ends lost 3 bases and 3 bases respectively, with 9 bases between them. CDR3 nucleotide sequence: TGCGCCAGCAGCTCTGGACAAGCTAATGAAAAACTGTTTTTT. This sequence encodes CASSSGQANEKLFF. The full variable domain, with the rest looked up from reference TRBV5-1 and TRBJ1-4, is KAGVTQTPRYLIKTRGQQVTLSCSPISGHRSVSWYQQTPGQGLQFLFEYFSETQRNKGNFPGRFSGRQFSNSRSEMNVSTLELGDSALYLCASSSGQANEKLFFGSGTQLSVL.

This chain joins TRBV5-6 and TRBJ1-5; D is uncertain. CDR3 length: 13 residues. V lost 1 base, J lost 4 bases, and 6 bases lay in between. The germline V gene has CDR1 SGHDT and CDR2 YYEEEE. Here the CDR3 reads CASSLNRNQPQHF. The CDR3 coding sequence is TGTGCCAGCAGCTTGAACCGGAATCAGCCCCAGCATTTT.

The CDR3 nucleotides are TGTGCCGGCGAAGGCGGACATAATTTCGATACGCAGTATTTT. It yields the protein CAGEGGHNFDTQYF. The chain recombines TRBV7-2 with TRBJ2-3; D may be TRBD1 (5 bases). Trimming removed 11 bases from V and 6 bases from J, with 21 bases in between. The CDR3 has 14 residues. Germline CDR1 reads SGHTA; CDR2 reads FQGNSA.

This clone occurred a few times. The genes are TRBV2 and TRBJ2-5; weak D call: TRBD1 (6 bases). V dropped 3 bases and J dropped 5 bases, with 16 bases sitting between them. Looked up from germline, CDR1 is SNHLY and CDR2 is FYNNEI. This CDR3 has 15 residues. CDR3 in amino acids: CASSESYRAGETQYF. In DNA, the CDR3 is TGTGCCAGCAGTGAGTCCTACAGGGCAGGGGAGACCCAGTACTTC.

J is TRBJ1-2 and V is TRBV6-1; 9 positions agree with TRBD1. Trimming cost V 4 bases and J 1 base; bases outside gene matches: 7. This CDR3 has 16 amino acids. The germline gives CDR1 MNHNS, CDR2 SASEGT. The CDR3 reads CASSVDRGQFNYGYTF. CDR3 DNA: TGTGCCAGCAGTGTGGACAGGGGCCAATTTAACTATGGCTACACCTTC.

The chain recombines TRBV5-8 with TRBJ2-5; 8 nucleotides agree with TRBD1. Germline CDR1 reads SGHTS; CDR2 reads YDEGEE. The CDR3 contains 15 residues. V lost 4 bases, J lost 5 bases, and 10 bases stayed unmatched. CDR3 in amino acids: CASSQNRGLRETQYF. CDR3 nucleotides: TGTGCCAGCAGCCAGAACAGGGGGTTGAGGGAGACCCAGTACTTC.

CDR3 in DNA: TGTGCCAGCAGCGTAGGCGGTCTAGATACGCAGTATTTT. This gives the protein CASSVGGLDTQYF. The V gene is TRBV9, the J gene TRBJ2-3; D is undetermined. The CDR3 loop spans 13 amino acids. Trimming shortened V by 0 bases and J by 5 bases, and 7 bases separated the two germline ends. Germline-derived CDR1 and CDR2 are SGDLS and YYNGEE.

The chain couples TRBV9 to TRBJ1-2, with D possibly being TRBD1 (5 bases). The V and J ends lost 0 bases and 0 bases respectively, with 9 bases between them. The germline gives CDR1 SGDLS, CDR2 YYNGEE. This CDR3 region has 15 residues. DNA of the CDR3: TGTGCCAGCAGCGTAGTGGCAGGGACTAACTATGGCTACACCTTC. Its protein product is CASSVVAGTNYGYTF.

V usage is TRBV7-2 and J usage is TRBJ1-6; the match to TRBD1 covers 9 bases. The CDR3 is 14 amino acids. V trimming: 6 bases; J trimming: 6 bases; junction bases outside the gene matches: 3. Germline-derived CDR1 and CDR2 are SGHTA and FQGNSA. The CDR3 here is CASSTQGANSPLHF. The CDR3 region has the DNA TGTGCCAGCAGTACACAGGGGGCTAATTCACCCCTCCACTTT.

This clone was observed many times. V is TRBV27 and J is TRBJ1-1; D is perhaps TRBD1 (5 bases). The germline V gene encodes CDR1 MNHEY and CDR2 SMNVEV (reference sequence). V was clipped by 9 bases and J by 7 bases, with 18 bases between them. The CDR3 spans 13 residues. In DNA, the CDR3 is TGTGCCAGTCAGGCGGGAGGGGCCAGTGAAGCTTTCTTT. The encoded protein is CASQAGGASEAFF.

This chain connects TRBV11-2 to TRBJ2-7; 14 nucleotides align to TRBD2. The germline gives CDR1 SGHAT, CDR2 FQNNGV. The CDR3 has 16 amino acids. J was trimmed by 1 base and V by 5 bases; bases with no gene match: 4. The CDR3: CASSGTSGGRSYEQYF. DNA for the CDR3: TGTGCCAGCAGCGGGACTAGCGGGGGTAGGTCCTACGAGCAGTACTTC. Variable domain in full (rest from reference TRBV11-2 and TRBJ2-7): EAGVAQSPRYKIIEKRQSVAFWCNPISGHATLYWYQQILGQGPKLLIQFQNNGVVDDSQLPKDRFSAERLKGVDSTLKIQPAKLEDSAVYLCASSGTSGGRSYEQYFGPGTRLTVT.

The CDR3 coding sequence is TGTGCCAGCAGCTCCCTACTGGACACTGAAGCTTTCTTT. Protein sequence: CASSSLLDTEAFF. This rearrangement joins TRBV7-2 to TRBJ1-1, with D hard to call. Germline values: CDR1 SGHTA, CDR2 FQGNSA. Between the trimmed V and J ends, which lost 4 bases and 3 bases, there was a span of 9 bases. The CDR3 loop spans 13 amino acids.

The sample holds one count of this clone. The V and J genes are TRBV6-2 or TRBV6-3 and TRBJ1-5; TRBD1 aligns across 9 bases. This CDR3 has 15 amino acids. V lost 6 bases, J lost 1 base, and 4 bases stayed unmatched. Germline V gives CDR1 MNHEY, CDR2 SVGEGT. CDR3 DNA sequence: TGTGCCAGCAGCCGGGGGACAGGGAGCAATCAGCCCCAGCATTTT. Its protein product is CASSRGTGSNQPQHF.

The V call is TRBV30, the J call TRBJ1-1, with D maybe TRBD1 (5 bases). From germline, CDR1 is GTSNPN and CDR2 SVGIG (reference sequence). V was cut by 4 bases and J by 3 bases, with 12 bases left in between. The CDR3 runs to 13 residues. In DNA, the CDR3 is TGTGCCTGGAATAAGGGGCTTTACACTGAAGCTTTCTTT. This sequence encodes CAWNKGLYTEAFF.

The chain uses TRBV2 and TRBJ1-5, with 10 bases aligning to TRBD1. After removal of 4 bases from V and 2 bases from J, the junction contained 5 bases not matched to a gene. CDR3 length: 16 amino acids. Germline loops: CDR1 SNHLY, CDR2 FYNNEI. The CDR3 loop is CASSGSGTGGNQPQHF. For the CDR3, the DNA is TGTGCCAGCAGTGGATCCGGGACAGGGGGCAATCAGCCCCAGCATTTT. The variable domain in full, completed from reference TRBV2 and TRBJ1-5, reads EPEVTQTPSHQVTQMGQEVILRCVPISNHLYFYWYRQILGQKVEFLVSFYNNEISEKSEIFDDQFSVERPDGSNFTLKIRSTKLEDSAMYFCASSGSGTGGNQPQHFGDGTRLSIL.

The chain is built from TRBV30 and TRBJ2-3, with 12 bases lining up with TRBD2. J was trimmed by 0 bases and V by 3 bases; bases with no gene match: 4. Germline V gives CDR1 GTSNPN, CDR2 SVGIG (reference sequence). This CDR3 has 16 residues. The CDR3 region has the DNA TGTGCCTGGAGGACTAGCGGGGGACCTAGCACAGATACGCAGTATTTT. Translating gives CAWRTSGGPSTDTQYF.

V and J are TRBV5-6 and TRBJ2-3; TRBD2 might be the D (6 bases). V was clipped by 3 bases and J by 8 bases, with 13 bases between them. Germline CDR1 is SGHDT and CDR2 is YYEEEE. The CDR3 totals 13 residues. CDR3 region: CASSSRDSGTQYF. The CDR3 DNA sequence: TGTGCCAGCAGCTCCCGGGACTCAGGTACGCAGTATTTT. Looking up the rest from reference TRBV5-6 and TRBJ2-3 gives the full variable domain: DAGVTQSPTHLIKTRGQQVTLRCSPKSGHDTVSWYQQALGQGPQFIFQYYEEEERQRGNFPDRFSGHQFPNYSSELNVNALLLGDSALYLCASSSRDSGTQYFGPGTRLTVL.

The CDR3 coding sequence is TGTGCCAGAAGCTCCGGGAACACTGAAGCTTTCTTT. The encoded protein is CARSSGNTEAFF. The J gene is TRBJ1-1, the V gene TRBV5-3; no definite D call. TRBV5-3 carries the ORF label, with uncertain function. V lost 3 bases, J lost 1 base, and 4 bases lay in between. This CDR3 comprises 12 residues.

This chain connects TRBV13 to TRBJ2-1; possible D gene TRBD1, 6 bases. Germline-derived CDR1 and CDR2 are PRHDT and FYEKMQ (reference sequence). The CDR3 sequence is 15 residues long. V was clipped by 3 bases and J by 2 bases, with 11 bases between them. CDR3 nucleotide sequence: TGTGCCAGCAGCTTCGAGGACAGAACCTACAATGAGCAGTTCTTC. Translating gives CASSFEDRTYNEQFF.

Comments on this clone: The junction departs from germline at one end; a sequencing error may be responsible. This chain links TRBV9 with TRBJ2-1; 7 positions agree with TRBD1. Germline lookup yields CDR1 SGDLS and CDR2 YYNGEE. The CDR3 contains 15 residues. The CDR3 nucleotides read TGTGCCAGCAGCGTAGTACAGGGGTCCTTCAATGAGCAGTTCTTC. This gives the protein CASSVVQGSFNEQFF. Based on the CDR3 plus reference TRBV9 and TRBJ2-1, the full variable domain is DSGVTQTPKHLITATGQRVTLRCSPRSGDLSVYWYQQSLDQGLQFLIQYYNGEERAKGNILERFSAQQFPDLHSELNLSSLELGDSALYFCASSVVQGSFNEQFFGPGTRLTVL.

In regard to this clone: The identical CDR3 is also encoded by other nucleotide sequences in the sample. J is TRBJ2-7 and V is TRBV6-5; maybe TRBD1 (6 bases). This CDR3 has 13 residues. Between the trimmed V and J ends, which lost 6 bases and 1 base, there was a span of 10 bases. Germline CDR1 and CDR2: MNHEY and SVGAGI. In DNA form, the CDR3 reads TGTGCCAGCAGACCCACAGGGTCCTACGAGCAGTACTTC. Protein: CASRPTGSYEQYF.

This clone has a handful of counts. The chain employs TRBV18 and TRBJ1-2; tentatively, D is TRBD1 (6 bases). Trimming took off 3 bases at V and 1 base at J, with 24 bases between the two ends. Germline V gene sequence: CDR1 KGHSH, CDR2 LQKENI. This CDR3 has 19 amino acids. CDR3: CASSPFPATKRQDNYGYTF. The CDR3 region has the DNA TGTGCCAGCTCACCCTTTCCCGCCACAAAAAGACAGGATAACTATGGCTACACCTTC. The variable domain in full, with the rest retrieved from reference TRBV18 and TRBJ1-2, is NAGVMQNPRHLVRRRGQEARLRCSPMKGHSHVYWYRQLPEEGLKFMVYLQKENIIDESGMPKERFSAEFPKEGPSILRIQQVVRGDSAAYFCASSPFPATKRQDNYGYTFGSGTRLTVV.

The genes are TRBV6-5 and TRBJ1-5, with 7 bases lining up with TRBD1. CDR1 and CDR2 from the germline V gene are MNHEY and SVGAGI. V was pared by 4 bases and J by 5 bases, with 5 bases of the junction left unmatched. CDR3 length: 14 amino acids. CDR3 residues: CASSSRDSHQPQHF. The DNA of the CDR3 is TGTGCCAGCAGTTCCCGGGACAGCCATCAGCCCCAGCATTTT.

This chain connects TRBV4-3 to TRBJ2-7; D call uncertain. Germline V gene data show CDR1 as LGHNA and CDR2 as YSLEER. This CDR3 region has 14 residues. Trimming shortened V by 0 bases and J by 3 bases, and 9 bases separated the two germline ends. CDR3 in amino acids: CASSQEIRGYEQYF. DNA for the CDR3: TGCGCCAGCAGCCAAGAGATCAGAGGCTACGAGCAGTACTTC.